The sample holds a few counts of the clone carrying this TCR beta chain. As yet, its antigen is unknown. The data were obtained in a study of beta chain features in type 1 diabetes. Study-level findings and limits: The study found that naive, central memory and Treg TCRB repertoires appeared more similar in patients than in healthy donors. Significant though moderate, a shortening of TCRB CDR3s appeared in all four CD4+ subsets of Type 1 diabetes patients.

Germline CDR1 LNHDA, CDR2 SQIVND (reference sequence). V lost 6 bases to trimming and J lost 4 bases, with 18 bases between them. CDR3 length: 16 residues. Reverse transcription of all isolated RNA meant that expressed TCRB transcripts were sequenced. Generated by immunoSEQ multiplex PCR, the TCRdb table keeps only in-frame clones and is missing some. Among hundreds of thousands of clones listed, roughly 15% were seen once. The genes are TRBV19 and TRBJ1-4; D ambiguous. The TCR was taken from a man between 18 and 29 years old in good health. Material for sequencing was naive CD4+ T cells from blood. CDR3 loop: CASRPRRTDDNEKLFF. The CDR3, as DNA: TGTGCCAGTAGACCGCGGAGGACCGATGATAATGAAAAACTGTTTTTT.